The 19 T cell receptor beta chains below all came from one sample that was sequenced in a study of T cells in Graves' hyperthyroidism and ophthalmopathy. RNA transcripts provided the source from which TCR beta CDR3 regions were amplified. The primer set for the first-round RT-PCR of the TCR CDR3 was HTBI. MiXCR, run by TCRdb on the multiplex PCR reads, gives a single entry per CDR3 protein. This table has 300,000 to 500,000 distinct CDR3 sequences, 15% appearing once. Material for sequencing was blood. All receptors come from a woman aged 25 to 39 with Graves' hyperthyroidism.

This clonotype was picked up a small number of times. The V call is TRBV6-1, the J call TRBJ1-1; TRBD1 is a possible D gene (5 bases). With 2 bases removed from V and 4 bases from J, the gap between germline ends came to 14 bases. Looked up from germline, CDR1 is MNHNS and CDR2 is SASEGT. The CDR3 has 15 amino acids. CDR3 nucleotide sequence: TGTGCCAGCAGTGAATTGAGGAGGGGTGGCACTGAAGCTTTCTTT. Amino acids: CASSELRRGGTEAFF.

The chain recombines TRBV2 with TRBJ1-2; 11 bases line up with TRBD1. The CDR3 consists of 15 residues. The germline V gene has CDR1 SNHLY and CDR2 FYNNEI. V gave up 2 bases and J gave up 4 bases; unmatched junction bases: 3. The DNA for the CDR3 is TGTGCCAGCAGTGAATGGGGACAGGGGGGCTATGGCTACACCTTC. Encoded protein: CASSEWGQGGYGYTF.

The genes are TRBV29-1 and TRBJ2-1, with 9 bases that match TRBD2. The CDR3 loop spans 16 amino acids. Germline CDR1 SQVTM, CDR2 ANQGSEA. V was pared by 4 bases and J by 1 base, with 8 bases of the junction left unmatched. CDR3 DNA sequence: TGCAGCGTTGGTAGCGGGAGTAGAAATTCCTACAATGAGCAGTTCTTC. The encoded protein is CSVGSGSRNSYNEQFF.

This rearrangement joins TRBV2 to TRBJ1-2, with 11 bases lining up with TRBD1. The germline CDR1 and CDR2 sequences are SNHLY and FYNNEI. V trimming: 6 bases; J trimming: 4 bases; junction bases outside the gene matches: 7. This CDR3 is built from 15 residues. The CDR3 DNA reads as TGTGCCAGCAGGGAGGGGACAGGGGGGGGCTATGGCTACACCTTC. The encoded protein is CASREGTGGGYGYTF.

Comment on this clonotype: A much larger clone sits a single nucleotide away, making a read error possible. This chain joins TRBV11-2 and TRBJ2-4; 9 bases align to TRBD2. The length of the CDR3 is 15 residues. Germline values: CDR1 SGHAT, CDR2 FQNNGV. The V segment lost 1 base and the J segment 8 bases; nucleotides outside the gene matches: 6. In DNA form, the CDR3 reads TGTGCCAGCAGCTTAGGCCTAGCGGGGTATGACATTCAGTACTTC. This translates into CASSLGLAGYDIQYF.

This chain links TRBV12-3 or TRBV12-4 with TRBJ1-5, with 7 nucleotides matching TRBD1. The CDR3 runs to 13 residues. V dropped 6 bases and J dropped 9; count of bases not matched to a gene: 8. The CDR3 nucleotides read TGTGCCAGCAGACGACAGGGAGGAGGGCCCCAGCATTTT. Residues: CASRRQGGGPQHF.

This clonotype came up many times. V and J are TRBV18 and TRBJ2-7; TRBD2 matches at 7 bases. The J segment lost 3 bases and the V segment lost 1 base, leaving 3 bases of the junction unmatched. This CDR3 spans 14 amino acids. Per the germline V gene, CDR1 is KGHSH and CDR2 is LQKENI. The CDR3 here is CASSPRSSGYEQYF. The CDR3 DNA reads TGTGCCAGCTCACCACGCTCTAGCGGCTACGAGCAGTACTTC.

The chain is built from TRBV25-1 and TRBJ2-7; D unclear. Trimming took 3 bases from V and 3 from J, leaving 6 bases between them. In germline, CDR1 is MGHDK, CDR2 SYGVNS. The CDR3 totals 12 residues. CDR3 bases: TGTGCCAGCAGTGACTCGGACTACGAGCAGTACTTC. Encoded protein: CASSDSDYEQYF.

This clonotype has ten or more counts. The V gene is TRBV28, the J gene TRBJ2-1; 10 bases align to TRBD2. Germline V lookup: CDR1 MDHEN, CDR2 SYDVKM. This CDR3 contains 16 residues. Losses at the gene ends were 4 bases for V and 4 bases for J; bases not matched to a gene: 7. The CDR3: CASSSDLAGAYNEQFF. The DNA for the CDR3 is TGTGCCAGCAGTTCCGACCTAGCGGGAGCATACAATGAGCAGTTCTTC.

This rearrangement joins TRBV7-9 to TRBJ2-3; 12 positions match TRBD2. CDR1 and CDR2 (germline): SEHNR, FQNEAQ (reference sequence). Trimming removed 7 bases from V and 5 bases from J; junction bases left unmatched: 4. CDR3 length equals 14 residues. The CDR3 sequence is CASTSGRGGDTQYF. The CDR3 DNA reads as TGTGCCAGCACTAGCGGGAGGGGGGGAGATACGCAGTATTTT.

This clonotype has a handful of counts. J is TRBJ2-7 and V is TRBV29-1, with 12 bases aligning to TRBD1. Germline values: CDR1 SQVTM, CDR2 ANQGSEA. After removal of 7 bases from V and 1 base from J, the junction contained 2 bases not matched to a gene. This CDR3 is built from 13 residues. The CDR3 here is CSAGQGASYEQYF. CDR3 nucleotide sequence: TGCAGCGCGGGACAGGGGGCATCCTACGAGCAGTACTTC.

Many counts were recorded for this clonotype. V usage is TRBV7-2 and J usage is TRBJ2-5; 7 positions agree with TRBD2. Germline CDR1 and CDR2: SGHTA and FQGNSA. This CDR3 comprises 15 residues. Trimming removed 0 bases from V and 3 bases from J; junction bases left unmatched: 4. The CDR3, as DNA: TGTGCCAGCAGCTTAGCGCAAGGGACTAAAGAGACCCAGTACTTC. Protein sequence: CASSLAQGTKETQYF.

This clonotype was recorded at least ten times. Here the CDR3 reads CASSLFGQATQETQYF. For the CDR3, the DNA is TGTGCCAGCAGTTTATTCGGACAGGCAACCCAAGAGACCCAGTACTTC. The chain couples TRBV28 to TRBJ2-5; 7 bases agree with TRBD1. The CDR3 is made up of 16 amino acids. Trimming cost V 1 base and J 1 base; bases outside gene matches: 6. Germline V gene data show CDR1 as MDHEN and CDR2 as SYDVKM.

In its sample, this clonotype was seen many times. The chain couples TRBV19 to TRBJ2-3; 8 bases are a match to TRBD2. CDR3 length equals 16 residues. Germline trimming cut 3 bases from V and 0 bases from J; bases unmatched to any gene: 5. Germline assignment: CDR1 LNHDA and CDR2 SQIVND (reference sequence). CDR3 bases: TGTGCCAGTAGTATCGCCAGCGGGGGTAGCACAGATACGCAGTATTTT. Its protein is CASSIASGGSTDTQYF.

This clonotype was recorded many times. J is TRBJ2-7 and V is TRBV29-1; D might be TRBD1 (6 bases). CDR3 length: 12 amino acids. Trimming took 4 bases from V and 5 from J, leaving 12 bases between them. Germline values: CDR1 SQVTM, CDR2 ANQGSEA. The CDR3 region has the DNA TGCAGCGTTGCAGGGGCGGTCCACGAGCAGTACTTC. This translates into CSVAGAVHEQYF.

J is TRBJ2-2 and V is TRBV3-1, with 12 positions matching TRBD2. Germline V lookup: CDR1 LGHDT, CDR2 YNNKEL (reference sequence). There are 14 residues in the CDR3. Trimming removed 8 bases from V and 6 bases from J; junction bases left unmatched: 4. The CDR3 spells CASASGRAAGELFF. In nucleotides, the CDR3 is TGTGCCAGCGCTAGCGGGAGGGCCGCCGGGGAGCTGTTTTTT.

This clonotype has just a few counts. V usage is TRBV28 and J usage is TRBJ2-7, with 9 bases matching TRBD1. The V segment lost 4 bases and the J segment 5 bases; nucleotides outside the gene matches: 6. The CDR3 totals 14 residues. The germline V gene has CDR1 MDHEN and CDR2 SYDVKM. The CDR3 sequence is CASSSGTGLDEQYF. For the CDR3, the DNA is TGTGCCAGCAGTTCCGGGACAGGGTTGGACGAGCAGTACTTC.

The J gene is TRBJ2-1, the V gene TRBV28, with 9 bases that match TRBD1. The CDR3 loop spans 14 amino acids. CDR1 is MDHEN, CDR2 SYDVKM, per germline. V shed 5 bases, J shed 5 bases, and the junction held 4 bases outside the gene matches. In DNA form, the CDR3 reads TGTGCCAGCAGTATCTGGACAGGGGACAATGAGCAGTTCTTC. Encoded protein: CASSIWTGDNEQFF.

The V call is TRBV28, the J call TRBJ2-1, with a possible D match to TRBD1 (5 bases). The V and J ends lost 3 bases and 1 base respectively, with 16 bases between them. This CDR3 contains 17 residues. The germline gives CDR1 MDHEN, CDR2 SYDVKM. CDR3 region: CASSFPGSSESYNEQFF. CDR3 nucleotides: TGTGCCAGCAGTTTTCCAGGGTCTTCTGAGTCCTACAATGAGCAGTTCTTC. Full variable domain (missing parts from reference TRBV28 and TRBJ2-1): DVKVTQSSRYLVKRTGEKVFLECVQDMDHENMFWYRQDPGLGLRLIYFSYDVKMKEKGDIPEGYSVSREKKERFSLILESASTNQTSMYLCASSFPGSSESYNEQFFGPGTRLTVL.